Presented here are 3 T cell receptor beta chains from one specimen sequenced in a study of monozygotic twins with cystic fibrosis. Some clones are missing from TCRdb's copy, which holds only in-frame ones; the method was immunoSEQ multiplex PCR. The sample yields under 30,000 clones, 95% to 97% seen once. Sequenced material: blood. The receptors come from a girl aged 2 to 10 with cystic fibrosis.

The DNA of the CDR3 is TGTGCCAGCAGCACCCGGGGACTAGCGGGCAATGAGCAGTTCTTC. This translates into CASSTRGLAGNEQFF. This chain uses TRBV13 with TRBJ2-1, with 12 bases lining up with TRBD2. V was pared by 5 bases and J by 6 bases, with 5 bases of the junction left unmatched. Germline CDR1 PRHDT, CDR2 FYEKMQ (reference sequence). This CDR3 comprises 15 residues. The full variable domain, its missing parts supplied by reference TRBV13 and TRBJ2-1, is AAGVIQSPRHLIKEKRETATLKCYPIPRHDTVYWYQQGPGQDPQFLISFYEKMQSDKGSIPDRFSAQQFSDYHSELNMSSLELGDSALYFCASSTRGLAGNEQFFGPGTRLTVL.

This clone was seen only once. The rearrangement joins TRBV7-9 to TRBJ2-1; D perhaps matches TRBD1 (6 bases). The V end was cut by 5 bases, the J end by 5 bases, with 16 bases between. CDR1 is SEHNR, CDR2 FQNEAQ, per germline (reference sequence). CDR3 size: 15 residues. In DNA, the CDR3 is TGTGCCAGCAGCCCACTGGGGGCCGGGGACAATGAGCAGTTCTTC. Amino acids: CASSPLGAGDNEQFF.

The rearrangement links TRBV29-1 to TRBJ1-2; D remains ambiguous. Trimming removed 2 bases from V and 4 bases from J, with 14 bases in between. CDR3 length equals 14 residues. The V gene's germline CDR1 is SQVTM and CDR2 ANQGSEA. The CDR3 spells CSVERQQVSYGYTF. The CDR3 DNA follows: TGCAGCGTTGAAAGGCAGCAAGTCAGCTATGGCTACACCTTC.